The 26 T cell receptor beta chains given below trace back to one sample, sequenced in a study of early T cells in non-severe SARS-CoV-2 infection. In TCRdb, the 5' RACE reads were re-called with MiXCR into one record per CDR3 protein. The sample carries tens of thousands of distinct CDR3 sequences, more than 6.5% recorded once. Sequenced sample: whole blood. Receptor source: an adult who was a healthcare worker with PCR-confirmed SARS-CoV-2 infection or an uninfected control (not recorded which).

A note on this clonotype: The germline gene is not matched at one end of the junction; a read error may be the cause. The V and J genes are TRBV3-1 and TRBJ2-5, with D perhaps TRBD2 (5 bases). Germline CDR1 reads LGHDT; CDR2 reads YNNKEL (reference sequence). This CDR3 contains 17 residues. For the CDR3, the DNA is TGTGCCAGCAGCCAAGTCGTCGGGATGTATGCTCAAGAGCCCCAGTACTTC. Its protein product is CASSQVVGMYAQEPQYF.

The CDR3 sequence is CASSQDRGQGGYEQYF. The CDR3 DNA is TGTGCCAGCAGCCAAGATCGGGGACAGGGGGGCTACGAGCAGTACTTC. The V call is TRBV4-2, the J call TRBJ2-7; 11 positions agree with TRBD1. J gave up 3 bases and V 0 bases, and 4 bases lay outside the gene matches. The germline CDR1 and CDR2 sequences are LGHNA and YNFKEQ. CDR3 size: 16 residues.

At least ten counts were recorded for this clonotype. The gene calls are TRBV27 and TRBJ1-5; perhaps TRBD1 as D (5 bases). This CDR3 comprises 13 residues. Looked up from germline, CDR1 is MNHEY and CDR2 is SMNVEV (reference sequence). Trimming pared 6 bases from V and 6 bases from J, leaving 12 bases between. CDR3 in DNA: TGTGCCAGCAGACCGCAGGGCAGTCAGCCCCAGCATTTT. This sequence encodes CASRPQGSQPQHF.

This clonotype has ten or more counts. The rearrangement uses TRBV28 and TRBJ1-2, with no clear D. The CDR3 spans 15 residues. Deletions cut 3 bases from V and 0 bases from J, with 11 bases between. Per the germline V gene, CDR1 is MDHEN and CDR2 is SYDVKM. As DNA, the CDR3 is TGTGCCAGCAGTTTCCCGGGGTTAGCTAACTATGGCTACACCTTC. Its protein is CASSFPGLANYGYTF.

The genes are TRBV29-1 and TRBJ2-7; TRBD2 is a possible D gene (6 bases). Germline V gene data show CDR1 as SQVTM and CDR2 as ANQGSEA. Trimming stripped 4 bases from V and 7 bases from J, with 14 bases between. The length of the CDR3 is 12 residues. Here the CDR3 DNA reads TGCAGCGTTGGAGGGTCTCGGGGGGAGCAGTACTTC. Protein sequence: CSVGGSRGEQYF.

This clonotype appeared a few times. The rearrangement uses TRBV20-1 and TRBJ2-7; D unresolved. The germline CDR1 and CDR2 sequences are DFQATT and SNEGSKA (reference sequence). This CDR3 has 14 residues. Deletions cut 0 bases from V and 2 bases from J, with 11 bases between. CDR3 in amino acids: CSARDRTGPYEQYF. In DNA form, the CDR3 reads TGCAGTGCTAGAGATCGGACCGGTCCCTACGAGCAGTACTTC.

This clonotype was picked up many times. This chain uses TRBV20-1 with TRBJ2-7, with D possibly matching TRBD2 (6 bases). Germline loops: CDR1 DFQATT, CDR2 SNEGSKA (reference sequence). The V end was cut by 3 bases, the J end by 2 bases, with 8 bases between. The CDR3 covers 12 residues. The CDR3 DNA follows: TGCAGTGCTAGGGAGGGTACCTACGAGCAGTACTTC. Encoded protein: CSAREGTYEQYF.

The CDR3 loop reads CASRLLAGGASSYNEQFF. The DNA for the CDR3 is TGTGCCAGCAGACTACTAGCGGGGGGGGCAAGCTCCTACAATGAGCAGTTCTTC. V usage is TRBV6-2 or TRBV6-3 and J usage is TRBJ2-1, with TRBD2 matching 13 bases. The CDR3 length is 18 residues. CDR1 and CDR2 from the germline V gene are MNHEY and SVGEGT. V trimming: 6 bases; J trimming: 0 bases; junction bases outside the gene matches: 8.

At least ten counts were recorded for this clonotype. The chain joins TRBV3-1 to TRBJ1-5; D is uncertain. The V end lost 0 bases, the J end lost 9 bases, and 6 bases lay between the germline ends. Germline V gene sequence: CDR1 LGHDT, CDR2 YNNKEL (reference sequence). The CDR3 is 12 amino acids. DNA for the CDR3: TGTGCCAGCAGCCAAGAGGCCGGGCCCCAGCATTTT. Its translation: CASSQEAGPQHF.

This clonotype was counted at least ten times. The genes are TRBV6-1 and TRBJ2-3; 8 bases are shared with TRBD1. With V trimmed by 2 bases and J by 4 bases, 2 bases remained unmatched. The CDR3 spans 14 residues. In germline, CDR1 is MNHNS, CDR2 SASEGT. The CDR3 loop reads CASSESRGPDTQYF. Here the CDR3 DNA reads TGTGCCAGCAGTGAATCCAGGGGGCCAGATACGCAGTATTTT.

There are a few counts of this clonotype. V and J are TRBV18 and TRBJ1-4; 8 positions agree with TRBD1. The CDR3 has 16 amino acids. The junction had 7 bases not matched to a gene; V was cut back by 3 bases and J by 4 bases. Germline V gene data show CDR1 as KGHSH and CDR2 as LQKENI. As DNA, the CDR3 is TGTGCCAGCTCACCGCCTCCCGGACAGGGTAATGAAAAACTGTTTTTT. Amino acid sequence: CASSPPPGQGNEKLFF.

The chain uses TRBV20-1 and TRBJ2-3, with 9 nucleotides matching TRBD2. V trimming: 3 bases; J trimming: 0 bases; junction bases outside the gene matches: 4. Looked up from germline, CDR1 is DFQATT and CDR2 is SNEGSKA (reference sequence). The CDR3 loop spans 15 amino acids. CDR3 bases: TGCAGTGCTAGTGTTAGCGGGGGAAGCACAGATACGCAGTATTTT. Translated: CSASVSGGSTDTQYF.

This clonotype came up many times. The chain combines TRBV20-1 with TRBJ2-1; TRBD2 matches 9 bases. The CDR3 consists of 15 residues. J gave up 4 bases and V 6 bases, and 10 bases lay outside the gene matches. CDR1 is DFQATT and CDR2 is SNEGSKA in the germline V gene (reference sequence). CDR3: CSAKSGLAVYNEQFF. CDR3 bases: TGCAGTGCCAAATCGGGACTAGCTGTGTACAATGAGCAGTTCTTC.

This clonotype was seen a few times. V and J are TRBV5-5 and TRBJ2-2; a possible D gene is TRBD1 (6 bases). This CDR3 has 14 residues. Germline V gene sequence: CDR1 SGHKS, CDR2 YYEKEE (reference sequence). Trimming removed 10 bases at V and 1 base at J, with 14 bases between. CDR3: CAGGKGQNTGELFF. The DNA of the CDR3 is TGTGCCGGCGGTAAGGGACAGAACACCGGGGAGCTGTTTTTT.

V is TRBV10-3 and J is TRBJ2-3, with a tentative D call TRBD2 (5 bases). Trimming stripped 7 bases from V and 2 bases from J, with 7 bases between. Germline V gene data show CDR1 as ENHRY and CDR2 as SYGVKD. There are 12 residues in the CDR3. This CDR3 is CAITGNTDTQYF. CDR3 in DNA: TGTGCCATCACCGGGAACACAGATACGCAGTATTTT.

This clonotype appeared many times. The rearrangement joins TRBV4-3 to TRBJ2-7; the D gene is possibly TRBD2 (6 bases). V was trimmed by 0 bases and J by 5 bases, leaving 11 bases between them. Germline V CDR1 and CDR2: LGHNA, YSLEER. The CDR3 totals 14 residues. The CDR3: CASSQDSRGDEQYF. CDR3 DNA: TGCGCCAGCAGCCAAGATTCACGCGGGGACGAGCAGTACTTC.

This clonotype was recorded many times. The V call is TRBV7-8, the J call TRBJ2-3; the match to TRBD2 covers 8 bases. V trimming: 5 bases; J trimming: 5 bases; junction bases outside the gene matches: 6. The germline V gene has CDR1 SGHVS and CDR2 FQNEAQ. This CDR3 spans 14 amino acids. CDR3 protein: CASSTKTSEDTQYF. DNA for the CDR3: TGTGCCAGCAGCACCAAGACTAGCGAAGATACGCAGTATTTT. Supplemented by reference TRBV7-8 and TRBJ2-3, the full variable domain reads GAGVSQSPRYKVAKRGQDVALRCDPISGHVSLFWYQQALGQGPEFLTYFQNEAQLDKSGLPSDRFFAERPEGSVSTLKIQRTQQEDSAVYLCASSTKTSEDTQYFGPGTRLTVL.

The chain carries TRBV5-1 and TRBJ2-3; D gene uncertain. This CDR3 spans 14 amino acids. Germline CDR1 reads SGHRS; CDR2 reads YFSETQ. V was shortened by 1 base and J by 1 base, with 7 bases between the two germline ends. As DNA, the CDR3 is TGCGCCAGCAGCTTGCGTGTGGGCACAGATACGCAGTATTTT. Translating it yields CASSLRVGTDTQYF.

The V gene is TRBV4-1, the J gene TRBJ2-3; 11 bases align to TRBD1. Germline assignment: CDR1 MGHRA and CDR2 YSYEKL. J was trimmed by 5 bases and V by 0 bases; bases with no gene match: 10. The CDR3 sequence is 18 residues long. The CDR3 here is CASSQDPGTGGRIDTQYF. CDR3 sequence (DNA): TGCGCCAGCAGCCAAGACCCAGGGACAGGGGGTCGGATAGATACGCAGTATTTT.

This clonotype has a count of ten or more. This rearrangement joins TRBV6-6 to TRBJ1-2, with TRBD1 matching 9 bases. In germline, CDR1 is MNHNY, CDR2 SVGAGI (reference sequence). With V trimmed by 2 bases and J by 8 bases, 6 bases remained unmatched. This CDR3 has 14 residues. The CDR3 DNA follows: TGTGCCAGCAGTTACGGGACAGGGAAAGGCGGCTACACCTTC. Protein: CASSYGTGKGGYTF.

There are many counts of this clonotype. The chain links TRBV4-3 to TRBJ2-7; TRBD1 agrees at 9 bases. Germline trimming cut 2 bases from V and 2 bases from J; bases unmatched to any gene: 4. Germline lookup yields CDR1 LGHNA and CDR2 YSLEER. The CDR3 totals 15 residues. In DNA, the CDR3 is TGCGCCAGCAGCCAATCTTGGACAGGGGCCTACGAGCAGTACTTC. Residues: CASSQSWTGAYEQYF.

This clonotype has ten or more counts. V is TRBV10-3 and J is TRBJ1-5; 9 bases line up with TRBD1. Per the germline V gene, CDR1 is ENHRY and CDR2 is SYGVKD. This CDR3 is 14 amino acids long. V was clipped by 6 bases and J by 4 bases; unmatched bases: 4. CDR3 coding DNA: TGTGCCATCAGGGGACAGGGAGAGAATCAGCCCCAGCATTTT. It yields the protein CAIRGQGENQPQHF.

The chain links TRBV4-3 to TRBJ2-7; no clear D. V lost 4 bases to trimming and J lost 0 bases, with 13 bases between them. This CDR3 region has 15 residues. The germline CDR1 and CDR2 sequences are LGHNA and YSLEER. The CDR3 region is CASSRLTRVSYEQYF. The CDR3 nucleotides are TGCGCCAGCAGCCGACTGACAAGGGTCTCCTACGAGCAGTACTTC.

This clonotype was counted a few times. The CDR3 region is CASSTSPEGATNQPQHF. CDR3 DNA: TGTGCCAGCAGCACCTCCCCGGAGGGGGCCACCAATCAGCCCCAGCATTTT. The chain couples TRBV2 to TRBJ1-5; TRBD1 aligns across 7 bases. V trimming: 6 bases; J trimming: 3 bases; junction bases outside the gene matches: 14. CDR1 SNHLY and CDR2 FYNNEI come from the germline V gene. The CDR3 consists of 17 residues. Variable domain in full (rest from reference TRBV2 and TRBJ1-5): EPEVTQTPSHQVTQMGQEVILRCVPISNHLYFYWYRQILGQKVEFLVSFYNNEISEKSEIFDDQFSVERPDGSNFTLKIRSTKLEDSAMYFCASSTSPEGATNQPQHFGDGTRLSIL.

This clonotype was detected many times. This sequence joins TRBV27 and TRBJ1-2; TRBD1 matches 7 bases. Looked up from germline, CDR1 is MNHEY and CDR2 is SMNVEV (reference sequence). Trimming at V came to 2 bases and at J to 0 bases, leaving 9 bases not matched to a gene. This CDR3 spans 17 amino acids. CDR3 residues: CASSLRQGEGPNYGYTF. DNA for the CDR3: TGTGCCAGCAGTTTACGACAGGGAGAAGGTCCTAACTATGGCTACACCTTC.

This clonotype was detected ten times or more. CDR3 loop: CASRLGAHTEAFF. The CDR3 bases are TGTGCCAGCAGGCTGGGGGCCCACACTGAAGCTTTCTTT. The rearrangement links TRBV12-3 or TRBV12-4 to TRBJ1-1; D might be TRBD1 (6 bases). The length of the CDR3 is 13 residues. V lost 6 bases and J lost 3, with 11 bases in between.